Below, one T cell receptor (beta chain) is given with its context. Its specificity is not known. The data originate from a study of cytomegalovirus exposure and HLA in healthy donors. Study observations and caveats: Fewer N-insertions than the approximately 700-donor mean were reportedly shown by an Asian-associated ancestry cluster in a later analysis. Immune exposure information available was restricted to CMV serostatus. Within a later analysis, the majority of CMV-associated TCR beta chains appeared HLA-restricted.

13 Jbeta primers and 60 Vbeta primers were used for the PCR. Here immunoSEQ multiplex PCR was the method, and the copy in TCRdb shows in-frame clones only, minus some. The repertoire holds approximately 180,000 clones, about three quarters seen once, with 0.95% to 1.4% in the top ten. CDR1 SNHLY and CDR2 FYNNEI come from the germline V gene. V lost 5 bases, J lost 1 base, and 7 bases stayed unmatched. This CDR3 has 15 residues. The chain has TRBV2 and TRBJ1-1; TRBD1 matches at 7 bases. The receptor's source is a woman in her forties in good health and CMV-seronegative. Sequencing was performed on PBMCs. The CDR3 spells CASSSYRGRNTEAFF. The CDR3 nucleotides are TGTGCCAGCAGTTCCTATAGGGGGCGGAACACTGAAGCTTTCTTT. Drawing the rest from reference TRBV2 and TRBJ1-1, the complete variable domain is EPEVTQTPSHQVTQMGQEVILRCVPISNHLYFYWYRQILGQKVEFLVSFYNNEISEKSEIFDDQFSVERPDGSNFTLKIRSTKLEDSAMYFCASSSYRGRNTEAFFGQGTRLTVV.